A selection of T cell receptor beta chains follows, all from one sample in a study of blood T cell repertoires in COVID-19. This table comes from immunoSEQ multiplex PCR, and its TCRdb copy is limited to in-frame clones, with some not included. The table has 500,000 to 600,000 clones, roughly nine tenths seen once. Sequencing was carried out using peripheral blood. The receptors derive from a woman in her forties or fifties with COVID-19, enrolled during active disease. CDR3s include the opening cysteine and the closing phenylalanine or tryptophan. The D gene is left open where the match is weak. Expanded clones get a size class; other rows say once, few or many, or leave the size out.

>TRBV5-4|TRBJ2-5|NA|NA
TGTGCCAGCAGCCTGGTCGGGTTTCAAGAGACCCAGTACTTC
CASSLVGFQETQYF
>TRBV9|TRBJ2-3|TRBD2|NA
TGTGCCAGCAGCGAGGGACTAGCGGGGGGCAGCACAGATACGCAGTATTTT
CASSEGLAGGSTDTQYF
>TRBV7-2|TRBJ1-5|NA|few
TGTGCCACCAAGAGGAGCCTGCAGCATTTT
CATKRSLQHF
>TRBV3-1/TRBV3-2|TRBJ1-1|NA|NA
TGTGCCAGCAGCCACGGGGTCCAGAACACTGAAGCTTTCTTT
CASSHGVQNTEAFF
>TRBV5-4|TRBJ1-2|NA|NA
TGTGCCAGCAGCTCCGGAGGAAGGTATGGCTACACCTTC
CASSSGGRYGYTF
>TRBV30|TRBJ1-2|NA|NA
TGTGCCTGGAGTGTACTGGGGAGTGGCTACACCTTC
CAWSVLGSGYTF
>TRBV5-8|TRBJ2-1|NA|NA
TGTGCCAGCAGCTTGGGTACAGGGTTCGGCCATGAGCAGTTCTTC
CASSLGTGFGHEQFF
>TRBV10-2|TRBJ1-1|TRBD1|NA
TGCGCCAGCAGAGGACAGGCCGCGGGGGCTTTCTTT
CASRGQAAGAFF
>TRBV9|TRBJ2-3|NA|NA
TGTGCCAGCAGCCCCCTCGGGGGGCGGATAGATACGCAGTATTTT
CASSPLGGRIDTQYF
>TRBV18|TRBJ1-2|NA|NA
TGTGCCAGCTCACCGATGACAGATGGCTACACCTTC
CASSPMTDGYTF
>TRBV19|TRBJ1-5|NA|NA
TGTGCCAGTAGTATATTCAGGGGTAATCAGCCCCAGCATTTT
CASSIFRGNQPQHF
>TRBV19|TRBJ2-1|TRBD2|NA
TGTGCCAGTAGTAGACCGGGGGGTTTGCCCAATGAGCAGTTCTTC
CASSRPGGLPNEQFF
>TRBV19|TRBJ2-7|NA|NA
TGTGCCAGTAGTAGGCAGGGATTGGTGCCGGAGCAGTACTTC
CASSRQGLVPEQYF
>TRBV5-8|TRBJ1-4|TRBD1|NA
TGTGCCAGCAGCCCGTCGGGGGACAGGGGAATAAAACTGTTTTTT
CASSPSGDRGIKLFF
>TRBV5-6|TRBJ2-2|TRBD1|NA
TGTGCCAGCAGGGGACAGGGCCGATCTGGCACCGGGGAGCTGTTTTTT
CASRGQGRSGTGELFF
>TRBV5-6|TRBJ1-2|NA|NA
TGTGCCAGCAGCCTTACAGGGATGGGTGGCTACACCTTC
CASSLTGMGGYTF
>TRBV27|TRBJ1-1|TRBD1|NA
TGTGCCAGCAGCCGACAGGGATGGAGCACAAACACTGAAGCTTTCTTT
CASSRQGWSTNTEAFF
>TRBV5-1|TRBJ1-6|TRBD1|NA
TGCGCCAGCAGCTCGGGACAGCTGAGCTCCTATAATTCACCCCTCCACTTT
CASSSGQLSSYNSPLHF
>TRBV6-2/TRBV6-3|TRBJ1-1|TRBD1|NA
TGTGCCAGCAGTCTCGGGACAGGTGAAGCTTTCTTT
CASSLGTGEAFF
>TRBV13|TRBJ1-1|NA|once
TGTGCCAGCAGCGCCGGGACATCGAACACTGAAGCTTTCTTT
CASSAGTSNTEAFF
>TRBV3-1/TRBV3-2|TRBJ2-3|TRBD2|NA
TGTGCCAGCAGCCCCCGCGGGGGGGCGACAGATACGCAGTATTTT
CASSPRGGATDTQYF
>TRBV29-1|TRBJ1-3|NA|NA
TGCAGCGTCCATCAAACCCTTGACAGGGGAAACACCATATATTTT
CSVHQTLDRGNTIYF
>TRBV6-5|TRBJ2-4|TRBD2|once
TGTGCCAGCCGGCTAGCGGGCGGCGGCTTTGACATTCAGTACTTC
CASRLAGGGFDIQYF
>TRBV5-5|TRBJ2-1|NA|once
TGTGCCAGCAGCTTCTCCGGGACAACCCACTACAATGAGCAGTTCTTC
CASSFSGTTHYNEQFF
>TRBV28|TRBJ1-1|TRBD1|NA
TGTGCCAGCAGTTTAAACAGGGGTAGCACTGAAGCTTTCTTT
CASSLNRGSTEAFF
>TRBV11-2|TRBJ2-3|NA|NA
TGTGCCAGCAGCTTAGACTCCGGGGATACGCAGTATTTT
CASSLDSGDTQYF
>TRBV6-5|TRBJ1-6|NA|NA
TGTGCCACCCCATCGAGGGACAATAATTCACCCCTCCACTTT
CATPSRDNNSPLHF
>TRBV3-1/TRBV3-2|TRBJ2-3|TRBD2|NA
TGTGCCAGCAGCCCCGGGACTAGCGGGGTGCTCACAGATACGCAGTATTTT
CASSPGTSGVLTDTQYF
>TRBV6-5|TRBJ2-7|NA|once
TGTGCCAGCAGTTACACCAGACAGGCCTACGAGCAGTACTTC
CASSYTRQAYEQYF
>TRBV7-9|TRBJ1-1|NA|NA
TGTGCCAGCAGCCCCTTCGTCAGGGGCACTGAAGCTTTCTTT
CASSPFVRGTEAFF
>TRBV2|TRBJ1-2|TRBD1|once
TGTGCCAGCAGTCGGGACAGGGGTAACTATGGCTACACCTTC
CASSRDRGNYGYTF
>TRBV10-3|TRBJ1-1|NA|few
TGTGCCACCATCCGGGACATTGAAGCTTTCTTT
CATIRDIEAFF
>TRBV5-4|TRBJ1-2|TRBD1|NA
TGTGCCAGCAGCCAGTACGGGACAGCCTATGGCTACACCTTC
CASSQYGTAYGYTF
>TRBV5-1|TRBJ1-4|TRBD1|NA
TGCGCCAGCAGCTTGAGGACAGGGGAAAGTGAAAAACTGTTTTTT
CASSLRTGESEKLFF
>TRBV11-3|TRBJ2-7|TRBD1|NA
TGTGCCAGCAGCTCCGGGACAGGGGGCTCAGGGGAGCAGTACTTC
CASSSGTGGSGEQYF
>TRBV29-1|TRBJ2-7|NA|NA
TGCAGCGTCGGGACAACTTCGAACTACGAGCAGTACTTC
CSVGTTSNYEQYF
>TRBV20-1|TRBJ2-3|NA|NA
TGCAGTGCTAAAGACTCAGTCGGGGTATCTTTT
CSAKDSVGVSF
>TRBV12-5|TRBJ1-5|TRBD1|NA
TGTGCTAGTGGCCCCGGGACAGGGCAAGGGCAGCCCCAGCATTTT
CASGPGTGQGQPQHF
>TRBV2|TRBJ1-1|TRBD1|once
TGTGCCAGCAGAAGTCGGGGGACAGAGGGGGCTTTCTTT
CASRSRGTEGAFF
>TRBV19|TRBJ1-1|NA|NA
TGTGCCAGTACCAGAAACACTGAAGCTTTCTTT
CASTRNTEAFF
>TRBV6-6|TRBJ1-4|NA|once
TGTGCCAGCAGTTACGGGGGGGCTGAAAAACTGTTTTTT
CASSYGGAEKLFF
>TRBV11-2|TRBJ1-1|TRBD1|NA
TGTGCCAGCAGCCAACCGACAGGGATCACTGAAGCTTTCTTT
CASSQPTGITEAFF
>TRBV6-6|TRBJ2-5|TRBD1|NA
TGTGCCAGCGCCGTACAGGGGGAGGAGACCCAGTACTTC
CASAVQGEETQYF
>TRBV6-5|TRBJ1-2|TRBD1|NA
TGTGCCAGCAGTTACATGGGACAGGGGTTTGGTGGCTACACCTTC
CASSYMGQGFGGYTF
>TRBV6-5|TRBJ1-2|TRBD1|NA
TGTGCCAGCTTATCCGGGACAGGGCTGTATGGCTACACCTTC
CASLSGTGLYGYTF
>TRBV5-8|TRBJ1-5|TRBD1|few
TGTGCCAGCAGCTCTAAAAGGGGGCCTCCGCCCCAGCATTTT
CASSSKRGPPPQHF
>TRBV27|TRBJ2-5|TRBD2|NA
TGTGCCAGCAGTAGACTAGCGGGGGGGCGAGGGTCAGAGACCCAGTACTTC
CASSRLAGGRGSETQYF
>TRBV5-1|TRBJ1-5|TRBD1|NA
TGCGCCAGCAGCCCGACAGGGCATCAGCCCCAGCATTTT
CASSPTGHQPQHF
>TRBV6-5|TRBJ1-2|TRBD1|once
TGTGCCAGCCGGGAGGGACAGAACTATGGCTACACCTTC
CASREGQNYGYTF
>TRBV6-6|TRBJ2-3|TRBD2|NA
TGTGCCAGCAGTCCCGGATGGGAGGCGGGGGGTTTAGATACGCAGTATTTT
CASSPGWEAGGLDTQYF
>TRBV19|TRBJ1-2|NA|NA
TGTGCCACCTCCGCCCCCGGACAGCCCGCTAATGGCTACACCTTC
CATSAPGQPANGYTF